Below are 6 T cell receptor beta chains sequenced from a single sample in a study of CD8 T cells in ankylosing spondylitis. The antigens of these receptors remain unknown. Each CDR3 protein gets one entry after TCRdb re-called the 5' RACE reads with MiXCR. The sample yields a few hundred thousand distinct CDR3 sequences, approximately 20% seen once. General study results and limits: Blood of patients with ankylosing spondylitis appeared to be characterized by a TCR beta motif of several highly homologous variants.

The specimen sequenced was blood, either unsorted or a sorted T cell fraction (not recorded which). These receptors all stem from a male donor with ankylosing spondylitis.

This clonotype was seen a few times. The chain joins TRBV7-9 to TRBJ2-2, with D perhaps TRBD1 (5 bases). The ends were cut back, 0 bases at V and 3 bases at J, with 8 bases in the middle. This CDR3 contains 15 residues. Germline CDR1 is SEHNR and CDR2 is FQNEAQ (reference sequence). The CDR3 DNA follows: TGTGCCAGCAGCTTAGCGGGGCAGTACACCGGGGAGCTGTTTTTT. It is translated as CASSLAGQYTGELFF.

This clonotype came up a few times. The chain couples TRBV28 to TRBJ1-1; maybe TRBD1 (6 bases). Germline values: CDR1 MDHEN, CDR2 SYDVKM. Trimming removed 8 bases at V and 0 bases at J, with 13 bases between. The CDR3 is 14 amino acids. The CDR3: CASPRGDMNTEAFF. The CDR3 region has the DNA TGTGCCAGCCCTCGAGGGGACATGAACACTGAAGCTTTCTTT.

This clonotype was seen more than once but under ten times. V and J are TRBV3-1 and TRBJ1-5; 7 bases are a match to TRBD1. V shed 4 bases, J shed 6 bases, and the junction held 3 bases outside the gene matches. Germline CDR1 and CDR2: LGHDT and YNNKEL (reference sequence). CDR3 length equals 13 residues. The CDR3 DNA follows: TGTGCCAGCAGCCCAGGGACAGTTCAGCCCCAGCATTTT. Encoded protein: CASSPGTVQPQHF.

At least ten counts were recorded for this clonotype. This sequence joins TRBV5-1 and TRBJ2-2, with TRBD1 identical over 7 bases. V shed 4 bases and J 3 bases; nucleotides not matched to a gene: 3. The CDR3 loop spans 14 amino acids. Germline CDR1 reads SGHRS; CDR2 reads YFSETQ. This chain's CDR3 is CASSVDRYTGELFF. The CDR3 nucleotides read TGCGCCAGCAGCGTGGACAGGTACACCGGGGAGCTGTTTTTT. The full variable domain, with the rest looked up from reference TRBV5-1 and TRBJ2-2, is KAGVTQTPRYLIKTRGQQVTLSCSPISGHRSVSWYQQTPGQGLQFLFEYFSETQRNKGNFPGRFSGRQFSNSRSEMNVSTLELGDSALYLCASSVDRYTGELFFGEGSRLTVL.

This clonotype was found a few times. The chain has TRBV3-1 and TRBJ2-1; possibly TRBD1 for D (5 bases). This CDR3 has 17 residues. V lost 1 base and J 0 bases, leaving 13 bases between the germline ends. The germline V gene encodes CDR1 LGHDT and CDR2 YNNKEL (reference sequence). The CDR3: CASSQASRRASYNEQFF. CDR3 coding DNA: TGTGCCAGCAGCCAAGCATCGCGCAGGGCCTCCTACAATGAGCAGTTCTTC.

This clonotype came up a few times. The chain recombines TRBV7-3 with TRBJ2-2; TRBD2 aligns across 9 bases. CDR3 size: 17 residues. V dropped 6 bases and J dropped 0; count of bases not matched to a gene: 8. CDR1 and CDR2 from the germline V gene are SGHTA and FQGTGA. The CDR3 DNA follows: TGTGCCAGCAGTTACTCCCTAGCGGGATCGAACACCGGGGAGCTGTTTTTT. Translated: CASSYSLAGSNTGELFF.